These T cell receptor beta chains were read from a single sample in a study of T cells in Graves' hyperthyroidism and ophthalmopathy. TCRdb reprocessed the multiplex PCR reads with MiXCR, giving one entry per CDR3 protein. The table lists around 290,000 distinct CDR3 sequences, about an eighth of them singletons. Sequencing used blood. The source is a woman aged 25 to 39 with Graves' hyperthyroidism that later progressed to Graves' ophthalmopathy. CDR3s include the opening cysteine and the closing phenylalanine or tryptophan. A D gene is named only where the DNA matches it firmly. Clone size, where shown, is once, few, many, or a class for clones that have expanded.

NA	TRBV20-1	TRBJ2-7	many	CSAWDAGESYEQYF	TGCAGTGCTTGGGATGCCGGAGAATCCTACGAGCAGTACTTC
TRBD2	TRBV7-8	TRBJ2-3	many	CASSHWTSGSTDTQYF	TGTGCCAGCAGCCACTGGACTAGCGGGAGCACAGATACGCAGTATTTT
NA	TRBV20-1	TRBJ2-1	many	CSGSDGSSYNEQFF	TGCAGTGGTTCCGACGGGAGCTCCTACAATGAGCAGTTCTTC
NA	TRBV24-1	TRBJ2-7	many	CATSDGGRSTYEQYF	TGTGCCACCAGTGATGGGGGGCGATCGACCTACGAGCAGTACTTC
TRBD2	TRBV2	TRBJ2-3	many	CASSETSGRNPDTQYF	TGTGCCAGCAGTGAGACTAGCGGCCGGAACCCAGATACGCAGTATTTT
NA	TRBV27	TRBJ2-1	many	CASSSHRDTDNEQFF	TGTGCCAGCAGTTCTCACCGGGACACGGATAATGAGCAGTTCTTC
NA	TRBV20-1	TRBJ1-2	many	CSASKTGFDGYTF	TGCAGTGCATCTAAAACAGGTTTTGATGGCTACACCTTC
TRBD2	TRBV7-6	TRBJ2-3	few	CASSLAVGSGVTDTQYF	TGTGCCAGCAGCTTAGCGGTGGGTAGCGGGGTCACAGATACGCAGTATTTT
NA	TRBV18	TRBJ2-2	many	CASSPRGRLGELFF	TGTGCCAGCTCACCACGAGGACGACTCGGGGAGCTGTTTTTT
NA	TRBV6-2/TRBV6-3	TRBJ1-1	many	CASRYLGGFTEAFF	TGTGCCAGCAGGTACCTGGGGGGGTTCACTGAAGCTTTCTTT
TRBD2	TRBV4-2	TRBJ2-5	NA	CASSFGLAQETQYF	TGTGCCAGCAGTTTCGGACTAGCACAAGAGACCCAGTACTTC
NA	TRBV12-3/TRBV12-4	TRBJ2-7	many	CASSPPTGLSYEQYF	TGTGCCAGCAGTCCACCTACAGGGCTCTCCTACGAGCAGTACTTC
NA	TRBV18	TRBJ1-1	many	CASSPSGGTEAFF	TGTGCCAGCTCACCATCGGGAGGGACTGAAGCTTTCTTT
TRBD2	TRBV3-1	TRBJ2-1	many	CASSQALAGGSNEQFF	TGTGCCAGCAGCCAAGCACTAGCGGGAGGATCCAATGAGCAGTTCTTC
NA	TRBV7-2	TRBJ2-3	many	CASSPTADTQYF	TGTGCCAGCAGCCCGACTGCGGATACGCAGTATTTT
NA	TRBV4-3	TRBJ2-7	NA	CASSQPGRQDEQYF	TGCGCCAGCAGCCAACCCGGCCGCCAGGATGAGCAGTACTTC
TRBD1	TRBV7-8	TRBJ1-1	many	CASSLRTGDLNTEAFF	TGTGCCAGCAGCTTAAGGACAGGGGACTTGAACACTGAAGCTTTCTTT
TRBD1	TRBV6-1	TRBJ1-1	many	CASGPGQGLVTEAFF	TGTGCCAGCGGACCGGGACAGGGGTTGGTCACTGAAGCTTTCTTT
NA	TRBV7-6	TRBJ1-1	many	CASSSLDKNTEAFF	NA
TRBD1	TRBV19	TRBJ1-5	NA	CASSIVGGVGSNQPQHF	TGTGCCAGTAGTATCGTAGGGGGCGTGGGTAGCAATCAGCCCCAGCATTTT
NA	TRBV7-2	TRBJ1-1	many	CASSFVSGGAAEAFF	TGTGCCAGCAGCTTCGTTTCGGGGGGGGCTGCTGAAGCTTTCTTT
NA	TRBV11-2	TRBJ2-7	few	CASGGGTYEQYF	TGTGCCAGCGGCGGCGGCACCTACGAGCAGTACTTC
TRBD2	TRBV9	TRBJ2-2	few	CASSERERMGDIGELFF	TGTGCCAGCAGCGAGCGGGAAAGGATGGGTGACATCGGGGAGCTGTTTTTT
TRBD1	TRBV29-1	TRBJ1-1	many	CSASDRVETEAFF	TGCAGCGCCTCGGACAGGGTTGAAACTGAAGCTTTCTTT
NA	TRBV28	TRBJ1-2	many	CASSLFRHNYGYTF	TGTGCCAGCAGTTTATTTAGGCATAACTATGGCTACACCTTC
NA	TRBV6-5	TRBJ2-7	many	CASSYQGPYEQYF	TGTGCCAGCAGTTACCAGGGGCCCTACGAGCAGTACTTC
NA	TRBV19	TRBJ1-3	few	CASIAGARGNTIYF	TGTGCCAGTATCGCGGGGGCCCGTGGAAACACCATATATTTT
NA	TRBV7-8	TRBJ2-5	many	CASSRDSEETQYF	TGTGCCAGCAGCCGGGACTCCGAAGAGACCCAGTACTTC
NA	TRBV4-1	TRBJ2-7	NA	CASSHVGLYEQYF	TGCGCCAGCAGCCATGTCGGGCTTTACGAGCAGTACTTC
NA	TRBV7-2	TRBJ1-2	many	CASSFGTVFGYTF	TGTGCCAGCAGCTTTGGTACAGTCTTCGGCTACACCTTC
TRBD1	TRBV12-3/TRBV12-4	TRBJ2-1	NA	CASVRQGANEQFF	TGTGCCAGCGTGAGACAGGGGGCCAATGAGCAGTTCTTC
NA	TRBV6-1	TRBJ2-6	NA	CASSPWTNVLTF	TGTGCCAGCAGCCCCTGGACCAACGTCCTGACTTTC
TRBD2	TRBV20-1	TRBJ2-3	many	CSATLTSGGTDTQYF	TGCAGTGCCACACTGACTAGCGGAGGCACAGATACGCAGTATTTT
TRBD2	TRBV12-3/TRBV12-4	TRBJ2-1	many	CASSRSVSAGGSYNEQFF	TGTGCCAGCAGCCGATCTGTTTCTGCGGGAGGCTCCTACAATGAGCAGTTCTTC
NA	TRBV6-2/TRBV6-3	TRBJ1-1	many	CASRNRDTLPNTEAFF	TGTGCCAGCAGGAATCGGGACACCCTCCCGAACACTGAAGCTTTCTTT
TRBD2	TRBV28	TRBJ2-7	many	CASSWDASGTVPYEQYF	TGTGCCAGTAGTTGGGACGCTAGCGGGACCGTACCCTACGAGCAGTACTTC
NA	TRBV2	TRBJ1-6	NA	CASCPGGNSPLHF	TGTGCCAGCTGCCCCGGCGGGAATTCACCCCTCCACTTT
TRBD2	TRBV28	TRBJ2-7	many	CASSLLAGGYEQYF	TGTGCCAGCAGTTTACTAGCGGGAGGATATGAGCAGTACTTC
NA	TRBV6-5	TRBJ1-4	many	CASSYHRGGNEKLFF	TGTGCCAGCAGTTACCATCGGGGGGGAAATGAAAAACTGTTTTTT
NA	TRBV6-2/TRBV6-3	TRBJ2-1	NA	CASSFSLVRYNEQFF	TGTGCCAGCAGTTTCTCCCTTGTCAGGTACAATGAGCAGTTCTTC
TRBD2	TRBV6-1	TRBJ2-1	many	CASSTQGLGYNEQFF	TGTGCCAGCAGCACCCAAGGACTAGGCTACAATGAGCAGTTCTTC
NA	TRBV12-3/TRBV12-4	TRBJ1-5	few	CASSLTMGGQPQHF	TGTGCCAGCAGTTTAACTATGGGGGGTCAGCCCCAGCATTTT
NA	TRBV2	TRBJ1-1	many	CASSEAGGTEAFF	TGTGCCAGCAGTGAAGCCGGGGGCACTGAAGCTTTCTTT
NA	TRBV3-1	TRBJ2-1	many	CASSPIQGKSYNEQFF	TGTGCCAGCAGCCCTATTCAGGGGAAGTCCTACAATGAGCAGTTCTTC
NA	TRBV24-1	TRBJ2-3	many	CATRSSGSDTQYF	TGTGCCACCAGAAGTAGCGGCTCAGATACGCAGTATTTT
NA	TRBV19	TRBJ1-1	NA	CASIEGSANTEALF	TGTGCCAGTATCGAGGGGAGTGCGAACACTGAAGCTCTCTTT
NA	TRBV7-9	TRBJ1-5	few	CASSSSGDSNQPQHF	TGTGCCAGCAGCTCATCGGGAGATAGCAATCAGCCCCAGCATTTT
NA	TRBV7-2	TRBJ1-2	few	CASSPWGSNYGYTF	TGTGCCAGCAGCCCCTGGGGGTCGAACTATGGCTACACCTTC
NA	TRBV9	TRBJ1-1	many	CASSAVGTEAFF	TGTGCCAGCAGCGCCGTTGGTACTGAAGCTTTCTTT
TRBD1	TRBV6-1	TRBJ1-5	few	CASSPVGDRGQHF	TGTGCCAGCAGCCCTGTTGGGGACAGGGGCCAGCATTTT
TRBD2	TRBV5-6	TRBJ2-1	NA	CASAGLNNEQFF	TGTGCCAGCGCGGGACTAAACAATGAGCAGTTCTTC
TRBD2	TRBV27	TRBJ2-1	many	CASSFEVAGPYNEQFF	TGTGCCAGCAGTTTTGAGGTAGCGGGCCCATACAATGAGCAGTTCTTC
NA	TRBV30	TRBJ1-3	few	CAWLSFSGNTIYF	TGTGCCTGGCTGAGTTTCTCTGGAAACACCATATATTTT
TRBD1	TRBV18	TRBJ2-3	many	CASSLQGAVADTQYF	TGTGCCAGCTCCCTCCAGGGGGCGGTCGCAGATACGCAGTATTTT